This entry lists 30 T cell receptor beta chains sequenced from one sample in a study of metastatic and nonmetastatic thyroid tumors. TCRdb re-clonotyped the PCR reads through MiXCR. The data hold about 27,000 clones, with 10% to 15% observed a single time. Before thyroid surgery, none of the patients had received any treatment. Sequenced material: blood. All receptors derive from a female donor with papillary thyroid cancer or a benign thyroid nodule (not recorded which). Some clones in this sample may be carry-over from other donors' samples.

This clone showed up just a few times. At one end, the junction sequence differs from germline, possibly due to a read error. The CDR3 bases are TGTGCCAGCAGTGGGGACTGGAGCTACAGTGAGCAGTTCTTC. Translated: CASSGDWSYSEQFF. The chain is built from TRBV12-3 or TRBV12-4 and TRBJ2-1; a weak D match, TRBD2 (6 bases). The length of the CDR3 is 14 residues.

This clone was observed at least ten times. CDR3 sequence: CASSPLDRRAFF. The DNA for the CDR3 is TGTGCCAGCAGTCCATTAGACAGAAGAGCTTTCTTT. V gene TRBV28 combines with J gene TRBJ1-1; D might be TRBD1 (5 bases). V dropped 5 bases and J dropped 10 bases, with 14 bases sitting between them. Germline V gene data show CDR1 as MDHEN and CDR2 as SYDVKM. The CDR3 has 12 amino acids.

This clone was observed many times. J is TRBJ2-2 and V is TRBV4-1; 8 positions match TRBD2. Germline V lookup: CDR1 MGHRA, CDR2 YSYEKL. With V trimmed by 0 bases and J by 8 bases, 5 bases remained unmatched. The CDR3 has 15 amino acids. Written as DNA, the CDR3 is TGCGCCAGCAGCCAAGACCGGGGGGGCTTTGGGGAGCTGTTTTTT. It is translated as CASSQDRGGFGELFF.

This clone was counted at least ten times. The chain joins TRBV5-1 to TRBJ2-3; D call uncertain. The CDR3 sequence is 14 residues long. Germline loops: CDR1 SGHRS, CDR2 YFSETQ. The V gene lost 4 bases and the J gene lost 2 bases, with 11 bases spanning the gap. In DNA form, the CDR3 reads TGCGCCAGCAGCCGATTTGGGGTCACAGATACGCAGTATTTT. Translated, it gives CASSRFGVTDTQYF.

This clone has a count of ten or more. The V call is TRBV19, the J call TRBJ1-1; D gene ambiguous. The CDR3 has 10 residues. Germline V lookup: CDR1 LNHDA, CDR2 SQIVND (reference sequence). V lost 5 bases and J lost 8, with 6 bases in between. Written as DNA, the CDR3 is TGTGCCAGTAGTGCGGGGGAAGCTTTCTTT. The encoded protein is CASSAGEAFF.

This clone was counted many times. The chain has TRBV7-6 and TRBJ1-3; unclear D gene. This CDR3 region has 17 residues. Trimming took off 1 base at V and 0 bases at J, with 13 bases between the two ends. Germline lookup yields CDR1 SGHVS and CDR2 FNYEAQ. The CDR3 DNA is TGTGCCAGCAGCTTAGTCGCGAGAACCTCCTCTGGAAACACCATATATTTT. The encoded protein is CASSLVARTSSGNTIYF.

This clone was recorded many times. V is TRBV11-1 and J is TRBJ1-4, with D hard to call. The CDR3 spans 15 residues. The V end was cut by 5 bases, the J end by 3 bases, with 13 bases between. Germline V gives CDR1 SGHAT, CDR2 FQDESV (reference sequence). CDR3 region: CASSLTPMPNEKLFF. CDR3 bases: TGTGCCAGCAGCCTGACCCCGATGCCTAATGAAAAACTGTTTTTT.

This clone was recorded at least ten times. The conserved phenylalanine or tryptophan is not found at the CDR3 terminus, so this likely reflects a read error. The limits of the CDR3 on the DNA are not certain, so only TCRdb's listed CDR3 is given. The chain joins TRBV3-1 to TRBJ1-2; whether TRBD1, the table's D call, matches the DNA was not checked. The germline V gene has CDR1 LGHDT and CDR2 YNNKEL (reference sequence). The CDR3 extends over 12 residues, inclusive of both ends. CDR3 sequence reads: CASSQTPQGANT.

This clone has a count of ten or more. The chain carries TRBV14 and TRBJ2-1, with D possibly TRBD1 on 5 matching bases. Germline CDR1 and CDR2: SGHDN and FVKESK. Between the trimmed V and J ends, which lost 1 base and 0 bases, there was a span of 13 bases. This CDR3 contains 17 residues. The CDR3 bases are TGTGCCAGCAGCCAAGGACAGTTGCTCGCCTCCTACAATGAGCAGTTCTTC. Its protein is CASSQGQLLASYNEQFF.

This clone was observed at least ten times. V is TRBV6-4 and J is TRBJ2-5; 7 nucleotides agree with TRBD2. V dropped 7 bases and J dropped 3; count of bases not matched to a gene: 8. Germline CDR1 reads MRHNA; CDR2 reads SNTAGT. This CDR3 has 14 amino acids. The CDR3 region has the DNA TGTGCCAGCAATCCGCGGGAGTCGGAAGAGACCCAGTACTTC. It yields the protein CASNPRESEETQYF.

This clone occurred many times. Other nucleotide sequences from this sample produce the same CDR3. The gene calls are TRBV12-5 and TRBJ2-6, with D maybe TRBD1 (6 bases). The germline CDR1 and CDR2 sequences are LGHNT and FRNRAP. CDR3 size: 11 residues. The V gene lost 3 bases and the J gene lost 15 bases, with 9 bases spanning the gap. CDR3 amino acids: CASGFNRDLTF. The CDR3 coding sequence is TGTGCTAGTGGTTTCAACAGGGACCTGACTTTC. Using reference TRBV12-5 and TRBJ2-6 for the parts outside the CDR3, the full variable domain is DARVTQTPRHKVTEMGQEVTMRCQPILGHNTVFWYRQTMMQGLELLAYFRNRAPLDDSGMPKDRFSAEMPDATLATLKIQPSEPRDSAVYFCASGFNRDLTFGAGSRLTVL.

The chain uses TRBV5-6 and TRBJ2-7; TRBD2 matches 7 bases. The J segment lost 0 bases and the V segment lost 9 bases, leaving 9 bases of the junction unmatched. The CDR3 runs to 14 residues. CDR1 is SGHDT, CDR2 YYEEEE, per germline. CDR3 region: CATRFSGSSYEQYF. CDR3 coding DNA: TGTGCCACCCGATTTAGCGGGTCCTCCTACGAGCAGTACTTC.

This clone is labeled medium-sized. The chain recombines TRBV11-2 with TRBJ1-2, with 9 positions matching TRBD1. CDR1 SGHAT and CDR2 FQNNGV come from the germline V gene. V lost 4 bases to trimming and J lost 3 bases; unmatched junction nucleotides: 6. The CDR3 is 15 residues long. The CDR3 sequence: CASSYWTGEDYGYTF. The CDR3 bases are TGTGCCAGCAGCTATTGGACAGGGGAGGACTATGGCTACACCTTC. Combining the CDR3 with reference TRBV11-2 and TRBJ1-2 gives the whole variable domain EAGVAQSPRYKIIEKRQSVAFWCNPISGHATLYWYQQILGQGPKLLIQFQNNGVVDDSQLPKDRFSAERLKGVDSTLKIQPAKLEDSAVYLCASSYWTGEDYGYTFGSGTRLTVV.

About this clone itself: The germline gene is not matched at one end of the junction; a read error may be the cause. The chain joins TRBV19 to TRBJ2-7, with TRBD2 identical over 14 bases. The CDR3 spans 13 residues. Per the germline V gene, CDR1 is LNHDA and CDR2 is SQIVND (reference sequence). The CDR3 spells CASSPGLAGVANF. In DNA form, the CDR3 reads TGTGCCAGTAGCCCGGGACTAGCGGGAGTTGCCAACTTC.

The table lists this clone with many counts. Other DNA variants within this sample encode the same CDR3. The chain recombines TRBV13 with TRBJ1-2; possibly TRBD1 for D (5 bases). V lost 3 bases to trimming and J lost 2 bases, with 10 bases between them. This CDR3 comprises 14 residues. CDR1 is PRHDT and CDR2 is FYEKMQ in the germline V gene (reference sequence). Here the CDR3 reads CASSLGTGNYGYTF. The CDR3 coding sequence is TGTGCCAGCAGCTTGGGGACCGGGAACTATGGCTACACCTTC.

This clone was observed at least ten times. V gene TRBV24-1 combines with J gene TRBJ2-3; D is undetermined. V was shortened by 2 bases and J by 3 bases, with 2 bases between the two germline ends. The CDR3 totals 12 residues. Germline CDR1 is KGHDR and CDR2 is SFDVKD. DNA of the CDR3: TGTGCCACCAGTGATTCAACAGATACGCAGTATTTT. Amino acids: CATSDSTDTQYF.

The chain has TRBV20-1 and TRBJ1-5, with 7 nucleotides matching TRBD1. The CDR3 is 17 residues long. The germline gives CDR1 DFQATT, CDR2 SNEGSKA (reference sequence). V was pared by 5 bases and J by 4 bases, with 17 bases of the junction left unmatched. The CDR3, as DNA: TGCAGTGCTCGCGATTCTAGGGGGCCTGTCGGGAATCAGCCCCAGCATTTT. Translation: CSARDSRGPVGNQPQHF.

This clone was recorded many times. The J gene is TRBJ2-3, the V gene TRBV5-4, with D tentatively TRBD1 (6 bases). CDR1 and CDR2 from the germline V gene are SGHNT and YYREEE (reference sequence). CDR3 size: 16 residues. Trimming shortened V by 2 bases and J by 3 bases, and 16 bases separated the two germline ends. CDR3 nucleotides: TGTGCCAGCAGCTTTAGGGGGACCCTAGGGACAGATACGCAGTATTTT. It translates to CASSFRGTLGTDTQYF.

As concerns this clone: A junction boundary mismatches the germline segment, possibly from a read error. The chain couples TRBV10-3 to TRBJ2-3; TRBD1 agrees at 8 bases. This CDR3 has 19 residues. The germline V gene encodes CDR1 ENHRY and CDR2 SYGVKD. CDR3 residues: CAISERGQTTGGLAYTQYF. In DNA, the CDR3 is TGTGCCATCAGTGAGAGGGGGCAGACTACAGGGGGATTAGCGTATACGCAGTATTTC.

This rearrangement joins TRBV9 to TRBJ1-1; 7 bases match TRBD1. Per germline, CDR1 SGDLS and CDR2 YYNGEE. Losses at the gene ends were 5 bases for V and 3 bases for J; bases not matched to a gene: 7. CDR3 length equals 14 residues. CDR3 protein: CASREDRVDTEAFF. As DNA, the CDR3 is TGTGCCAGCAGGGAAGACAGGGTGGACACTGAAGCTTTCTTT.

This clone was seen ten or more times. J is TRBJ2-7 and V is TRBV10-2; D is possibly TRBD1 (6 bases). This CDR3 region has 14 residues. V lost 10 bases to trimming and J lost 4 bases, with 20 bases between them. From germline, CDR1 is WSHSY and CDR2 SAAADI. The CDR3 protein is CATSRDTSLYEQYF. The CDR3 region has the DNA TGCGCCACTTCCCGGGACACCTCACTTTACGAGCAGTACTTC.

This clone was detected a few times. A read error may be the cause here, since a much bigger clone is one base away. The CDR3, as DNA: TGTGCCAGCTCCCGGGGCCTCCGGTATGGCTACACCTTC. Amino acid sequence: CASSRGLRYGYTF. V usage is TRBV12-3 or TRBV12-4 and J usage is TRBJ1-2; D might be TRBD1 (5 bases). The CDR3 runs 13 residues. V lost 8 bases to trimming and J lost 5 bases, with 15 bases between them.

Within the sample, this clone is medium-sized. The chain combines TRBV30 with TRBJ2-7; 11 bases map to TRBD1. Germline V CDR1 and CDR2: GTSNPN, SVGIG (reference sequence). Trimming took 2 bases from V and 5 from J; bases not matched to a gene: 5. The CDR3 contains 14 residues. CDR3 in DNA: TGTGCCTGGAGTATAGGACAGGGGGCAGACGAGCAGTACTTC. Amino acid sequence: CAWSIGQGADEQYF.

This clone was recorded many times. The V gene is TRBV4-1, the J gene TRBJ1-1; a weak D match, TRBD1 (5 bases). Germline V gene data show CDR1 as MGHRA and CDR2 as YSYEKL. The CDR3 loop spans 17 amino acids. Deletions cut 5 bases from V and 3 bases from J, with 22 bases between. The CDR3: CASSARKPGLRDTEAFF. In nucleotides, the CDR3 is TGCGCCAGCAGCGCTCGTAAACCGGGCCTCAGGGACACTGAAGCTTTCTTT.

This clone was counted a few times. A clone one base away is much larger, so this may be a read error. This chain joins TRBV10-3 and TRBJ2-6; the D gene is possibly TRBD2 (5 bases). The length of the CDR3 is 16 residues. Germline-derived CDR1 and CDR2 are ENHRY and SYGVKD. The CDR3 reads CAISPEGNSGTNVLTF. The CDR3 region has the DNA TGCGCCATCAGTCCCGAGGGCAACTCTGGGACCAACGTCCTGACTTTC.

This clone was counted between two and nine times. V gene TRBV28 combines with J gene TRBJ1-5; D remains unclear. CDR1 and CDR2 from the germline V gene are MDHEN and SYDVKM. This CDR3 comprises 16 residues. Trimming stripped 0 bases from V and 10 bases from J, with 19 bases between. This CDR3 reads CASSLWPMGRTHPQHF. The CDR3 region has the DNA TGTGCCAGCAGTTTATGGCCCATGGGAAGGACTCATCCCCAGCATTTT.

There are many counts of this clone. V and J are TRBV3-1 and TRBJ2-7; 8 bases map to TRBD1. Germline values: CDR1 LGHDT, CDR2 YNNKEL (reference sequence). The CDR3 consists of 14 residues. V was pared by 8 bases and J by 1 base, with 7 bases of the junction left unmatched. The CDR3 spells CASSGQVGSYEQYF. The CDR3 DNA reads as TGTGCCAGCTCGGGACAGGTCGGATCCTACGAGCAGTACTTC.

The chain is built from TRBV20-1 and TRBJ1-1; D gene unclear. This CDR3 has 13 residues. Looked up from germline, CDR1 is DFQATT and CDR2 is SNEGSKA (reference sequence). The CDR3 nucleotides read TGCAGCCTGAGGGTTGGGTTGGGCACTGAAGCTTTCTTT. Translated, it gives CSLRVGLGTEAFF.

This clone has a count of ten or more. For the CDR3, the DNA is TGTGCCAGCAGTGCAGGGCCGGGGGGTCAGCCCCAGCATTTT. It is translated as CASSAGPGGQPQHF. V and J are TRBV6-4 and TRBJ1-5; D possibly corresponds to TRBD1 (5 bases). V lost 4 bases to trimming and J lost 6 bases, with 13 bases between them. Germline lookup yields CDR1 MRHNA and CDR2 SNTAGT. The length of the CDR3 is 14 residues.

Worth noting for this clone: A junction boundary mismatches the germline segment, possibly from a read error. The rearrangement joins TRBV28 to TRBJ2-7; no definite D call. The germline gives CDR1 MDHEN, CDR2 SYDVKM. The CDR3 has 16 residues. CDR3 sequence reads: CASSPIVGGRIYDQYF. The CDR3 DNA sequence: TGTGCCAGCAGTCCCATAGTCGGTGGACGAATCTACGATCAGTACTTC.